This T cell receptor beta chain was obtained from a study of blood T cell repertoires in COVID-19. The CDR3 sequence is 15 residues long. Germline-derived CDR1 and CDR2 are SNHLY and FYNNEI. Trimming at V came to 2 bases and at J to 5 bases, leaving 5 bases not matched to a gene. Original processing methods: Cell counts per sample came from amplifying reference gene primers. The table came from immunoSEQ multiplex PCR; TCRdb's copy has only in-frame clones and leaves some out. The D gene and trimming were derived from the DNA, and the V and J assignments and clone size from that table. The sample has 50,000 to 75,000 clones; around 80% are singletons.

This TCR came from a man between 60 and 75 years old with acute or convalescent COVID-19. The chain has TRBV2 and TRBJ1-4, with 7 nucleotides matching TRBD1. Material for sequencing was peripheral blood. The DNA of the CDR3 is TGTGCCAGCAGTGAATTCGAGGGGGCGAATGAAAAACTGTTTTTT. This gives the protein CASSEFEGANEKLFF.